This T cell receptor (beta chain) was captured in a study of metastatic and nonmetastatic thyroid tumors. TCRdb re-analyzed the PCR reads using MiXCR. In the table there are roughly 35,000 clones, approximately 15% of which are singletons. This clone was found many times. Thyroid surgery was performed in patients who had received no treatment beforehand. The CDR3 is 17 residues long. V gave up 1 base and J gave up 6 bases; unmatched junction bases: 8. This sequence was found in a female donor with papillary thyroid cancer or a benign thyroid nodule (not recorded which). Some clones in this sample may be carry-over from other donors' samples. The V gene is TRBV12-3 or TRBV12-4, the J gene TRBJ2-1; 11 nucleotides align to TRBD2. Sequenced material: blood. In DNA form, the CDR3 reads TGTGCCAGCAGTTTAGTTAGCGGGACTAGCGGTGTCAATGAGCAGTTCTTC. Its protein product is CASSLVSGTSGVNEQFF.